This TCR beta chain was documented in a study of memory CD4+ T cells and cytomegalovirus serostatus. Background on the study: Donors were healthy Belgian adults, 10 or so CMV seropositive and 24 seronegative.

V lost 1 base to trimming and J lost 4 bases, with 6 bases between them. The CDR3 is made up of 13 amino acids. Germline V gene data show CDR1 as SGHRS and CDR2 as YFSETQ. Assay: immunoSEQ multiplex PCR; the TCRdb copy retains only in-frame clones and omits some. This table holds more than 35,000 clones, roughly 85% found once. Single viable CD3+CD4+CD8-CD45RO+ cells were sorted as the memory CD4+ T cells. Total CD4+ T cells were enriched by CD4 positive selection. The sequence came from an adult in good health and CMV-seropositive. This sequence joins TRBV5-1 and TRBJ1-5, with D unresolved. The sequenced sample was memory CD4+ T cells from blood. The CDR3 nucleotides are TGCGCCAGCAGCTTGAAAGGTAATCAGCCCCAGCATTTT. Translating it yields CASSLKGNQPQHF.